This entry concerns a single T cell receptor beta chain. TCRdb keeps only in-frame clones here, not all; method: immunoSEQ multiplex PCR. The top ten hold around 6.5% of the sample, which has 350,000 to 450,000 clones, about nine tenths seen once. Germline values: CDR1 SNHLY, CDR2 FYNNEI. V shed 7 bases, J shed 6 bases, and the junction held 8 bases outside the gene matches. CDR3 size: 14 residues. This sample was taken from a study of control samples from healthy donors and cancer patients. This clonotype was obtained from a man aged 40-49 years with head and neck cancer. The chain uses TRBV2 and TRBJ2-3; 9 bases align to TRBD2. Sequencing was done on a sample of PBMCs. In nucleotides, the CDR3 is TGTGCCAGCAAGAATAGCGGGGGACGTGATACGCAGTATTTT. This gives the protein CASKNSGGRDTQYF. Together with reference TRBV2 and TRBJ2-3, the CDR3 gives the full variable domain: EPEVTQTPSHQVTQMGQEVILRCVPISNHLYFYWYRQILGQKVEFLVSFYNNEISEKSEIFDDQFSVERPDGSNFTLKIRSTKLEDSAMYFCASKNSGGRDTQYFGPGTRLTVL.